Below, 24 T cell receptor beta chains from the same sample are listed, as sequenced in a study of CD8 T cells in Susac syndrome. Roughly 0.45 to 1 ug RNA was reverse transcribed with random hexamers. TCRdb processed the immunoSEQ multiplex PCR reads anew with MiXCR; each CDR3 protein has one entry. The sample has hundreds of thousands of distinct CDR3 sequences; about 95% are singletons. Sequencing used CD4+ T cells from PBMCs. The receptors come from a human donor with multiple sclerosis.

This rearrangement joins TRBV20-1 to TRBJ2-7; TRBD2 agrees at 7 bases. The ends lost 5 bases at V and 7 bases at J; junction bases unmatched: 14. The CDR3 covers 14 residues. Germline assignment: CDR1 DFQATT and CDR2 SNEGSKA (reference sequence). The CDR3, as DNA: TGCAGTGCTCGTCACCGGGACTACAGCCTAGAGCAGTACTTC. Translation gives CSARHRDYSLEQYF.

The V call is TRBV5-6, the J call TRBJ2-7; 7 positions agree with TRBD1. J lost 2 bases, V lost 9 bases, and 17 bases had no gene match. The CDR3 covers 16 residues. Germline V gene lookup returns CDR1 SGHDT and CDR2 YYEEEE. The CDR3 spells CATARKGQLLAYEQYF. CDR3 nucleotides: TGTGCCACCGCCCGAAAGGGACAGCTTCTCGCCTACGAGCAGTACTTC.

The chain recombines TRBV5-1 with TRBJ2-6; D tentatively fits TRBD1 or TRBD2 (5 bases each). Trimming stripped 5 bases from V and 4 bases from J, with 25 bases between. The CDR3 runs to 19 residues. From germline, CDR1 is SGHRS and CDR2 YFSETQ. The CDR3 spells CASSHFTGRIRFGANVLTF. The CDR3 coding sequence is TGCGCCAGCAGTCATTTCACGGGACGCATAAGGTTCGGGGCCAACGTCCTGACTTTC.

J is TRBJ2-7 and V is TRBV7-2; D possibly corresponds to TRBD2 (5 bases). V was pared by 3 bases and J by 1 base, with 10 bases between. From germline, CDR1 is SGHTA and CDR2 FQGNSA. The CDR3 has 14 residues. As DNA, the CDR3 is TGTGCCAGCAGCTTCGGGGTCAGGTCCTACGAGCAGTACTTC. Protein product: CASSFGVRSYEQYF.

The rearrangement joins TRBV20-1 to TRBJ2-5; the D gene is possibly TRBD2 (5 bases). The CDR3 runs to 15 residues. Trimming pared 0 bases from V and 3 bases from J, leaving 14 bases between. The V gene's germline CDR1 is DFQATT and CDR2 SNEGSKA (reference sequence). The DNA of the CDR3 is TGCAGTGCTAGAGAATTTGGGCTAGCTAAAGAGACCCAGTACTTC. This sequence encodes CSAREFGLAKETQYF.

V is TRBV7-3 and J is TRBJ1-1, with a weak D call TRBD1 (5 bases). The CDR3 spans 15 residues. The V end lost 2 bases, the J end lost 1 base, and 11 bases lay between the germline ends. Germline V CDR1 and CDR2: SGHTA, FQGTGA. The CDR3 DNA follows: TGTGCCAGCAGCTTATCCGGGGGAGCGAACACTGAAGCTTTCTTT. Translated, it gives CASSLSGGANTEAFF.

The CDR3 sequence: CASSQDPVAGGPDNEQFF. The CDR3 DNA follows: TGTGCCAGCAGCCAAGATCCTGTAGCGGGAGGGCCCGACAATGAGCAGTTCTTC. The chain recombines TRBV3-1 with TRBJ2-1; the match to TRBD2 covers 11 bases. The trim removed 0 bases at V and 5 bases at J, leaving 9 bases unmatched. This CDR3 region has 18 residues. Germline CDR1 reads LGHDT; CDR2 reads YNNKEL (reference sequence).

V usage is TRBV29-1 and J usage is TRBJ2-7; no firm D call. The germline CDR1 and CDR2 sequences are SQVTM and ANQGSEA. This CDR3 is 13 amino acids long. The ends were cut back, 1 base at V and 1 base at J, with 8 bases in the middle. DNA of the CDR3: TGCAGCGTTGAAGGGAAGGGTTCCTACGAGCAGTACTTC. Its protein product is CSVEGKGSYEQYF.

The rearrangement links TRBV5-1 to TRBJ2-1, with D possibly being TRBD1 or TRBD2 (5 bases each). Germline V gives CDR1 SGHRS, CDR2 YFSETQ. The germline V and J ends were trimmed by 4 bases and 7 bases, with 18 bases remaining between them. This CDR3 has 15 residues. The CDR3 nucleotides read TGCGCCAGCAGCCCGGGACGGACCTCAGGGAATGAGCAGTTCTTC. Encoded protein: CASSPGRTSGNEQFF.

The chain couples TRBV19 to TRBJ2-7, with 13 bases matching TRBD2. V trimming: 5 bases; J trimming: 2 bases; junction bases outside the gene matches: 6. Germline-derived CDR1 and CDR2 are LNHDA and SQIVND (reference sequence). This CDR3 is 16 amino acids long. In DNA, the CDR3 is TGTGCCAGTAGTCCCGGACTAGCGGGAGTTCCCTACGAGCAGTACTTC. The encoded protein is CASSPGLAGVPYEQYF.

The chain has TRBV7-9 and TRBJ2-1; D is perhaps TRBD2 (7 bases). Germline CDR1 reads SEHNR; CDR2 reads FQNEAQ (reference sequence). With 9 bases removed from V and 6 bases from J, the gap between germline ends came to 15 bases. The CDR3 totals 13 residues. CDR3 in amino acids: CARAGAGANEQFF. The CDR3 coding sequence is TGTGCCAGGGCCGGGGCGGGGGCCAATGAGCAGTTCTTC.

V usage is TRBV20-1 and J usage is TRBJ2-3; a weak D match, TRBD1 (8 bases). Trimming took off 6 bases at V and 1 base at J, with 11 bases between the two ends. The CDR3 runs 13 residues. Per germline, CDR1 DFQATT and CDR2 SNEGSKA (reference sequence). The CDR3 DNA sequence: TGCAGTGCAACAGGGGGGGGCACAGATACGCAGTATTTT. Amino acids: CSATGGGTDTQYF.

The genes are TRBV18 and TRBJ2-1; D is perhaps TRBD2 (5 bases). The CDR3 is made up of 13 amino acids. Germline loops: CDR1 KGHSH, CDR2 LQKENI. Trimming left V 5 bases short and J 2 bases short, with 7 bases between. CDR3 nucleotide sequence: TGTGCCAGCTCAGGTAGCGCCTACAATGAGCAGTTCTTC. It encodes CASSGSAYNEQFF.

This chain connects TRBV6-2 or TRBV6-3 to TRBJ2-4, with 11 bases identical to TRBD2. The CDR3 is made up of 16 amino acids. The J segment lost 6 bases and the V segment lost 4 bases, leaving 8 bases of the junction unmatched. The germline V gene has CDR1 MNHEY and CDR2 SVGEGT. Here the CDR3 reads CASSFTSGGLGNIQYF. CDR3 nucleotides: TGTGCCAGCAGTTTTACTAGCGGGGGTCTAGGAAACATTCAGTACTTC.

CDR3 residues: CASSPLAGGYNEQFF. The CDR3 DNA sequence: TGTGCCAGCAGCCCACTAGCGGGGGGATACAATGAGCAGTTCTTC. The genes are TRBV14 and TRBJ2-1; 12 bases agree with TRBD2. V lost 4 bases and J lost 4; bases outside the gene matches: 2. Germline V gene data show CDR1 as SGHDN and CDR2 as FVKESK. This CDR3 contains 15 residues.

This clonotype was observed a single time. This chain joins TRBV20-1 and TRBJ1-5, with D possibly matching TRBD1 (6 bases). Trimming took off 6 bases at V and 6 bases at J, with 18 bases between the two ends. Per the germline V gene, CDR1 is DFQATT and CDR2 is SNEGSKA (reference sequence). This CDR3 has 14 residues. CDR3 sequence (DNA): TGCAGTGCCCAGGGTGGGGGCCCCGGTCAGCCCCAGCATTTT. This codes for CSAQGGGPGQPQHF.

J is TRBJ1-2 and V is TRBV3-1; D is unclear. Germline-derived CDR1 and CDR2 are LGHDT and YNNKEL (reference sequence). There are 15 residues in the CDR3. Between the trimmed V and J ends, which lost 0 bases and 1 base, there was a span of 9 bases. The CDR3 DNA reads as TGTGCCAGCAGCCAAGAAGTTGGCAGTAACTATGGCTACACCTTC. As protein: CASSQEVGSNYGYTF.

The J gene is TRBJ2-1, the V gene TRBV27, with 10 nucleotides matching TRBD1. Germline-derived CDR1 and CDR2 are MNHEY and SMNVEV (reference sequence). With 5 bases clipped from V and 8 bases from J, the junction kept 12 bases outside the gene matches. The CDR3 length is 16 residues. CDR3 in amino acids: CASSGFPGQGFDEQFF. The CDR3 DNA follows: TGTGCCAGCAGTGGGTTCCCGGGACAGGGGTTTGATGAGCAGTTCTTC.

The gene calls are TRBV20-1 and TRBJ1-2; D perhaps matches TRBD1 (5 bases). Germline values: CDR1 DFQATT, CDR2 SNEGSKA (reference sequence). The CDR3 consists of 12 residues. The V gene lost 3 bases and the J gene lost 8 bases, with 13 bases spanning the gap. The CDR3 bases are TGCAGTGCTAGTGGTAGGGACGGAGGCTACACCTTC. Protein product: CSASGRDGGYTF.

The chain recombines TRBV25-1 with TRBJ2-5; the match to TRBD2 covers 9 bases. Germline CDR1 reads MGHDK; CDR2 reads SYGVNS. V lost 5 bases to trimming and J lost 5 bases; unmatched junction nucleotides: 3. The CDR3 has 13 residues. Here the CDR3 reads CASSLAGLETQYF. The CDR3 DNA follows: TGTGCCAGCAGTCTAGCGGGACTTGAGACCCAGTACTTC. The full variable domain, with the rest looked up from reference TRBV25-1 and TRBJ2-5, is EADIYQTPRYLVIGTGKKITLECSQTMGHDKMYWYQQDPGMELHLIHYSYGVNSTEKGDLSSESTVSRIRTEHFPLTLESARPSHTSQYLCASSLAGLETQYFGPGTRLLVL.

The chain is built from TRBV29-1 and TRBJ2-1; TRBD2 matches 11 bases. The CDR3 contains 14 residues. Germline V lookup: CDR1 SQVTM, CDR2 ANQGSEA. J lost 8 bases, V lost 2 bases, and 5 bases had no gene match. CDR3: CSVELSGRAYEQFF. In nucleotides, the CDR3 is TGCAGCGTTGAACTTAGCGGGAGGGCTTATGAGCAGTTCTTC.

Only one count was recorded for this clonotype. This chain joins TRBV5-6 and TRBJ2-7; 13 bases align to TRBD2. The CDR3 loop spans 15 amino acids. With V trimmed by 3 bases and J by 9 bases, 9 bases remained unmatched. The germline V gene encodes CDR1 SGHDT and CDR2 YYEEEE. CDR3 loop: CASSSPRTSGSVQYF. CDR3 DNA: TGTGCCAGCAGCTCTCCTCGGACTAGCGGGAGTGTGCAGTACTTC.

The chain uses TRBV7-9 and TRBJ1-2; TRBD1 might be the D (6 bases). Between the trimmed V and J ends, which lost 4 bases and 3 bases, there was a span of 9 bases. Looked up from germline, CDR1 is SEHNR and CDR2 is FQNEAQ (reference sequence). This CDR3 has 13 residues. In DNA form, the CDR3 reads TGTGCCAGCAGCTCCCGGACAGACTATGGCTACACCTTC. It yields the protein CASSSRTDYGYTF.

This sequence joins TRBV5-4 and TRBJ2-3; D gene unclear. V lost 3 bases and J 1 base, leaving 9 bases between the germline ends. The CDR3 has 14 amino acids. Germline CDR1 SGHNT, CDR2 YYREEE (reference sequence). For the CDR3, the DNA is TGTGCCAGCAGCTCCCGGGCTGGCACAGATACGCAGTATTTT. It is translated as CASSSRAGTDTQYF.